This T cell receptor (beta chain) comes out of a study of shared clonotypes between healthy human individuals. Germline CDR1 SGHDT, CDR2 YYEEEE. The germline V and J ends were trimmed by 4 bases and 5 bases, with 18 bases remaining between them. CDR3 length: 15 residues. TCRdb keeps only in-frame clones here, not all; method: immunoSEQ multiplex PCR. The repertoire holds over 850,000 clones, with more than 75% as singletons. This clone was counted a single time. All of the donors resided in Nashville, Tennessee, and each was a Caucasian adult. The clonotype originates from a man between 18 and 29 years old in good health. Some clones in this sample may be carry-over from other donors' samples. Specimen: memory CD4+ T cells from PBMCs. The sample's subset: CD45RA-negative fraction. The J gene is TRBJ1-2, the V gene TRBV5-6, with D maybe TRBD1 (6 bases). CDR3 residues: CASSRVGDTGYGYTF. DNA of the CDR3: TGTGCCAGCAGCCGTGTGGGGGACACGGGATATGGCTACACCTTC.